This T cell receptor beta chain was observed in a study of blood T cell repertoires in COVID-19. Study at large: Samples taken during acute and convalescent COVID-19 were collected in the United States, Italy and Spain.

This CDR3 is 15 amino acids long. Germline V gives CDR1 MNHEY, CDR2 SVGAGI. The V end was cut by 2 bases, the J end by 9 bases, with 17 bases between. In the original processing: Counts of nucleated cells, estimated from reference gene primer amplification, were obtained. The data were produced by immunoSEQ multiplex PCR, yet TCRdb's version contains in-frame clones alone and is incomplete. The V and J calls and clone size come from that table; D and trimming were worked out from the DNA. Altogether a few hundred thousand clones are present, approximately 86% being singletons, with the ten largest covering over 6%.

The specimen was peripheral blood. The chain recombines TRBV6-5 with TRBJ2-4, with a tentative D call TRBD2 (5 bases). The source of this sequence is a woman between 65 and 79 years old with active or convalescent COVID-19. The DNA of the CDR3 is TGTGCCAGCAGTTACCTTGGACCGGGAATAGGCATTCAGTACTTC. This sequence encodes CASSYLGPGIGIQYF.